This T cell receptor beta chain was recovered during a study of blood T cell repertoires in COVID-19. The J segment lost 2 bases and the V segment lost 3 bases, leaving 1 base of the junction unmatched. The CDR3 covers 14 residues. Germline CDR1 DFQATT, CDR2 SNEGSKA (reference sequence). Original handling: Reference gene primer amplification gave estimated nucleated cell counts. Libraries were prepared by immunoSEQ multiplex PCR; TCRdb keeps only in-frame clonotypes and omits some of them. V and J calls and clone size follow that table, whereas D and trimming were derived from the DNA. Here the sample spans fewer than 90,000 clones, 86% being singletons. This clone has a handful of counts.

Input material: peripheral blood. The TCR comes from a man in his forties or fifties with active or convalescent COVID-19. This chain uses TRBV20-1 with TRBJ2-3; 11 nucleotides agree with TRBD2. The CDR3 coding sequence is TGCAGTGCTAGTAGCGGGGGGGACACAGATACGCAGTATTTT. This sequence encodes CSASSGGDTDTQYF.